This T cell receptor beta chain was obtained from a study of blood T cell repertoires in COVID-19 (dated by TCRdb to about 2020). Background on the whole study: Samples from collaborators originated in the United States, Italy and Spain and spanned both the acute and convalescent phases of COVID-19. The material from the prospective study consisted of cDNA or gDNA derived from T cells, B-cell-depleted T cells, or PBMCs. Deeply sampled blood TCRbeta repertoires from subjects exposed to, actively infected with, or recovered from COVID-19 were included in the dataset. The repertoires were released in a freely available public database meant as a resource for research on the immune response to SARS-CoV-2. Samples were obtained from the ongoing ImmuneRACE study (first 160 participants) and from about 1,300 subjects provided by 6 global collaborators. Nearly every sample came with metadata listing a de-identified subject ID, COVID-19 status, age in years and sex. Where available, HLA class I and class II types were taken from metadata supplied by the sample provider and were not determined by assay-based typing.

The germline V gene specifies MNHEY as CDR1 and SVGAGI as CDR2. Spanning cysteine to phenylalanine, the CDR3 consists of 14 amino acids. Only CDR3 DNA is held: 42 bases, read in frame from base 1. Trimming costs V 11 bases and J 0 bases, and their ends lie 15 bases apart. In the prospective study, participants were about 18 to 100 years old, resided in about 25 geographic areas of the United States, and were enrolled through a virtual design. To assign participants to cohorts, the prospective study relied on clinical history that participants themselves reported in a screening survey and a study questionnaire. In the prospective study, mobile phlebotomists collected whole blood, serum and a nasopharyngeal or oropharyngeal swab from each participant. Additional blood draws and questionnaires over an approximately two-month period could optionally be provided by prospective study participants. Blood samples from the prospective study were shipped frozen or at room temperature prior to DNA extraction.

TCRbeta CDR3 regions were amplified from genomic DNA using the immunoSEQ Assay, a bias-controlled multiplex PCR. The authors' pipeline ran thus. The number of nucleated cells in each sample was estimated by amplification of reference gene primers within the assay. To quantify the absolute abundance of each unique TCRbeta CDR3 rearrangement, sequence reads were collapsed and filtered. Productive Simpson clonality was computed per sample as the square root of Simpson's diversity index over productive rearrangements. Entries here come from immuneACCESS through TCRdb and include only in-frame sequences with V and J called. Some clones fail to appear in such tables; in the studies checked, an unresolved V gene covers under half of the shortfall, and the cause of the remainder is unknown. D and trimming were read from the DNA, whereas the V and J calls and clone size are those reported in that table. The sample table holds about 200,000 clones, of which under 90% were seen once. Approximately 9% of the sample lies in the top ten.

Details on this clone: Its antigen is not yet known. Base qualities are missing; no much larger clone stands one base away.

The paper's findings and limits, for the study overall: Clinical and demographic metadata were provided uncurated, with the amount varying by source and participant.

Sequenced material: PBMCs or T cells enriched from blood (not recorded which). The chain was built from TRBV6-5 and TRBJ2-3; matching of 5 bases hints at TRBD2 as the D gene. The receptor comes from a woman aged 45-65 years with acute COVID-19. The base sequence is TGTGCCTGCCATTCACTAGAAAGCACAGATACGCAGTATTTT. Its protein is CACHSLESTDTQYF.